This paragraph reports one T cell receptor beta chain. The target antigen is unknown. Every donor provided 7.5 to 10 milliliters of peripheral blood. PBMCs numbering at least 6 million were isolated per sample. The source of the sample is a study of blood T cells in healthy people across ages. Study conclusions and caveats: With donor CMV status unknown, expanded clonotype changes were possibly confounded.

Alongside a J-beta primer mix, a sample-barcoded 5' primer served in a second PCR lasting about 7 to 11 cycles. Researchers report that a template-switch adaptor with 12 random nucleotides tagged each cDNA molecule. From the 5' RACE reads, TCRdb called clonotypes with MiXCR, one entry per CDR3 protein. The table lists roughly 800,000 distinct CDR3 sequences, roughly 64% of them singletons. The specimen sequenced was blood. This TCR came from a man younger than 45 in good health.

CDR3 residues: CASSQTPGQAYGYTF. The DNA for the CDR3 is TGCGCCAGCAGCCAAACCCCGGGACAGGCCTATGGCTACACCTTC. This rearrangement joins TRBV4-3 to TRBJ1-2; TRBD1 aligns across 8 bases. The CDR3 has 15 amino acids. The J segment lost 4 bases and the V segment lost 2 bases, leaving 6 bases of the junction unmatched. Germline CDR1 LGHNA, CDR2 YSLEER.